This T cell receptor (beta chain) was identified in a study of cytomegalovirus exposure and HLA in healthy donors. Whole-study findings and limits: Relative to equally common others, HLA-associated TCR beta chains showed greater clonal expansion in a later analysis. Across donors, presence/absence analyses took sequencing depth to be roughly uniform.

PCR used 60 Vbeta primers and 13 Jbeta primers. TCRdb keeps only in-frame clones here, not all; method: immunoSEQ multiplex PCR. The sample lists 150,000 to 200,000 clones, approximately 86% occurring once. As concerns this clone: What it binds is not known.

The CDR3 totals 15 residues. CDR1 and CDR2 from the germline V gene are SQVTM and ANQGSEA. V gave up 6 bases and J gave up 0 bases; unmatched junction bases: 5. This receptor was obtained from a woman between 18 and 29 years old in good health and CMV-seronegative. This sequence joins TRBV29-1 and TRBJ2-2; 9 bases map to TRBD2. The sample comprised PBMCs. This CDR3 is CSVVAGATNTGELFF. In DNA form, the CDR3 reads TGCAGCGTCGTAGCGGGGGCCACGAACACCGGGGAGCTGTTTTTT.